The 9 T cell receptor beta chains below were found in one sample sequenced in a study of T cell clonotyping in hematopoietic cell transplantation. As to time point: recipient sample about 28 days before transplant, after cytoreduction. TCRdb keeps only in-frame clones here, not all; method: immunoSEQ multiplex PCR. The table lists approximately 44,000 clones, around 84% of them singletons, with roughly 5.5% in the top ten. Sequenced material: peripheral blood mononuclear cells, taken before stem cell transplant. Receptors were obtained from a man aged 55 to 70 with myelodysplastic syndrome. Some clones in this sample may be carry-over from other donors' samples.

The V and J genes are TRBV2 and TRBJ1-4; 7 nucleotides line up with TRBD1. With 6 bases clipped from V and 3 bases from J, the junction kept 10 bases outside the gene matches. The CDR3 spans 16 residues. The V gene's germline CDR1 is SNHLY and CDR2 FYNNEI. In DNA form, the CDR3 reads TGTGCCAGCAGCCCCACAGGGGTGGTGGCTAATGAAAAACTGTTTTTT. Residues: CASSPTGVVANEKLFF.

The CDR3 region has the DNA TGTGCCAGCAGCGTGCGCCCGGAGGGGACAGGGAACACCGGGGAGCTGTTTTTT. This translates into CASSVRPEGTGNTGELFF. This rearrangement joins TRBV9 to TRBJ2-2; TRBD1 agrees at 8 bases. After removal of 2 bases from V and 1 base from J, the junction contained 10 bases not matched to a gene. Germline loops: CDR1 SGDLS, CDR2 YYNGEE. There are 18 residues in the CDR3.

This clone was detected once. The gene calls are TRBV2 and TRBJ1-2, with D possibly matching TRBD1 (6 bases). CDR3 size: 15 residues. Germline values: CDR1 SNHLY, CDR2 FYNNEI. Trimming cost V 5 bases and J 2 bases, with 15 bases left between them. The CDR3 DNA reads TGTGCCAGCAGTATTAGCCAGGGGACAAACTATGGCTACACCTTC. This translates into CASSISQGTNYGYTF.

This clone was found once. The chain has TRBV20-1 and TRBJ1-4; D is undetermined. V lost 7 bases to trimming and J lost 5 bases, with 8 bases between them. Germline CDR1 DFQATT, CDR2 SNEGSKA (reference sequence). This CDR3 has 11 amino acids. The CDR3 is CSVPLNEKLFF. Written as DNA, the CDR3 is TGCAGTGTTCCCCTCAATGAAAAACTGTTTTTT.

This clone was found a few times. The rearrangement links TRBV5-5 to TRBJ1-1; possible D gene TRBD1, 6 bases. The ends were cut back, 0 bases at V and 4 bases at J, with 10 bases in the middle. Germline V gene data show CDR1 as SGHKS and CDR2 as YYEKEE (reference sequence). CDR3 size: 14 residues. This chain's CDR3 is CASSLVGQSTEAFF. CDR3 DNA: TGTGCCAGCAGCTTGGTCGGACAGAGCACTGAAGCTTTCTTT.

This chain connects TRBV30 to TRBJ1-5; 10 bases fit TRBD1. The CDR3 covers 15 residues. With V trimmed by 1 base and J by 3 bases, 3 bases remained unmatched. Germline CDR1 is GTSNPN and CDR2 is SVGIG (reference sequence). As DNA, the CDR3 is TGTGCCTGGAGTGGACAGGGGGCAGTCAATCAGCCCCAGCATTTT. Amino acids: CAWSGQGAVNQPQHF.

This rearrangement joins TRBV4-2 to TRBJ1-2; TRBD1 aligns across 10 bases. Trimming removed 1 base from V and 4 bases from J; junction bases left unmatched: 6. The CDR3 is 16 residues long. Germline V gene lookup returns CDR1 LGHNA and CDR2 YNFKEQ. The CDR3 sequence: CASSQAAGQGGYGYTF. The CDR3 coding sequence is TGTGCCAGCAGCCAAGCCGCCGGACAGGGGGGCTATGGCTACACCTTC.

This clone appeared a single time. V gene TRBV2 combines with J gene TRBJ1-3; 7 bases map to TRBD1. CDR3 size: 17 residues. Trimming removed 2 bases from V and 0 bases from J; junction bases left unmatched: 7. CDR1 and CDR2 from the germline V gene are SNHLY and FYNNEI. CDR3 residues: CASSERQGGLSGNTIYF. The DNA of the CDR3 is TGTGCCAGCAGTGAAAGACAGGGAGGCCTCTCTGGAAACACCATATATTTT.

J is TRBJ2-7 and V is TRBV19; D may correspond to TRBD1 or TRBD2 (7 bases each). The CDR3 covers 15 residues. Germline CDR1 reads LNHDA; CDR2 reads SQIVND (reference sequence). V was clipped by 9 bases and J by 0 bases, with 18 bases between them. CDR3 residues: CASREVGTVSYEQYF. CDR3 nucleotide sequence: TGTGCCAGCCGGGAGGTCGGGACAGTCTCCTACGAGCAGTACTTC.